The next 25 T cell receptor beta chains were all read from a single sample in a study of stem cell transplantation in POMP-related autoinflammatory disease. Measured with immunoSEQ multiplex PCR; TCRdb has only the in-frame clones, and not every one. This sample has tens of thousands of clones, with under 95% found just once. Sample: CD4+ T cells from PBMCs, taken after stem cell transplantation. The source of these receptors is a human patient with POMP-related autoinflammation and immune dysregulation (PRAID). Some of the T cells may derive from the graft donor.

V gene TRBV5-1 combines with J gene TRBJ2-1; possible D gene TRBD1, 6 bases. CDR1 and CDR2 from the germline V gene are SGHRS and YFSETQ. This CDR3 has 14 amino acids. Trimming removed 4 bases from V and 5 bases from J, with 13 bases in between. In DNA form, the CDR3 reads TGCGCCAGCAGCCCTCGGTACAGGGACAATGAGCAGTTCTTC. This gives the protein CASSPRYRDNEQFF.

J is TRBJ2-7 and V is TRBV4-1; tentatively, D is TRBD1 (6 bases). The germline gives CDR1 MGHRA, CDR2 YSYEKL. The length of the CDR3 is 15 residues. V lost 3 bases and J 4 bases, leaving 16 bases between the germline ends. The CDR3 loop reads CASSQTTGWGYEQYF. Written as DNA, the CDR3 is TGCGCCAGCAGCCAGACGACAGGCTGGGGATACGAGCAGTACTTC.

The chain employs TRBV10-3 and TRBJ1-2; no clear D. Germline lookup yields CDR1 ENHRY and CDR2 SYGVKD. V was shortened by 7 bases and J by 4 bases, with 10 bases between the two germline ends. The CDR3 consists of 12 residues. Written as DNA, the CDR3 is TGTGCCATCACTTCTTGGCCCTATGGCTACACCTTC. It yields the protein CAITSWPYGYTF.

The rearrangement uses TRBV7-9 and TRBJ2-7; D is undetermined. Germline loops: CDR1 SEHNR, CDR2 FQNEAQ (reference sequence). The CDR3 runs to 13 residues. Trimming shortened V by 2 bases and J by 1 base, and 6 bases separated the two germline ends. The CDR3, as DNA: TGTGCCAGCAGCTTAAAGGGATCCTACGAGCAGTACTTC. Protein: CASSLKGSYEQYF.

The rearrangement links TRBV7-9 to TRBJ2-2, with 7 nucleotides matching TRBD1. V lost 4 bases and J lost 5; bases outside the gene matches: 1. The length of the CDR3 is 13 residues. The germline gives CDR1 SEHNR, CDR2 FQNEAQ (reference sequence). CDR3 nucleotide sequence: TGTGCCAGCAGCTCAGGGGGTACCGGGGAGCTGTTTTTT. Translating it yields CASSSGGTGELFF.

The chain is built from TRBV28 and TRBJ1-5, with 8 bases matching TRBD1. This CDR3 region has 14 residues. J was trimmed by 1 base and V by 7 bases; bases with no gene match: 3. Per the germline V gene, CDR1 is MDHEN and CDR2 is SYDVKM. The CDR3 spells CASNDRGSNQPQHF. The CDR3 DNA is TGTGCCAGCAACGACAGGGGAAGCAATCAGCCCCAGCATTTT. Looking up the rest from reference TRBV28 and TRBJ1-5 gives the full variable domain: DVKVTQSSRYLVKRTGEKVFLECVQDMDHENMFWYRQDPGLGLRLIYFSYDVKMKEKGDIPEGYSVSREKKERFSLILESASTNQTSMYLCASNDRGSNQPQHFGDGTRLSIL.

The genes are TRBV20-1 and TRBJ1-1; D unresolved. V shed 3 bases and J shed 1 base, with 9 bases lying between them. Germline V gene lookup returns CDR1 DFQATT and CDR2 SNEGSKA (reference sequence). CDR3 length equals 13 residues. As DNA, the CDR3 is TGCAGTGCTAGTAATGAGGCGAACACTGAAGCTTTCTTT. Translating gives CSASNEANTEAFF.

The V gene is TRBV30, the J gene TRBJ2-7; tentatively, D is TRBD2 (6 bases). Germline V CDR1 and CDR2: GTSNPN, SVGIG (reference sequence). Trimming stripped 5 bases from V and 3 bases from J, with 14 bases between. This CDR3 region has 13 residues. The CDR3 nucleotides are TGTGCCTGGGGCGGGGCCCTAAGCTACGAGCAGTACTTC. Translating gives CAWGGALSYEQYF. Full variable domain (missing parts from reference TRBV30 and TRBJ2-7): SQTIHQWPATLVQPVGSPLSLECTVEGTSNPNLYWYRQAAGRGLQLLFYSVGIGQISSEVPQNLSASRPQDRQFILSSKKLLLSDSGFYLCAWGGALSYEQYFGPGTRLTVT.

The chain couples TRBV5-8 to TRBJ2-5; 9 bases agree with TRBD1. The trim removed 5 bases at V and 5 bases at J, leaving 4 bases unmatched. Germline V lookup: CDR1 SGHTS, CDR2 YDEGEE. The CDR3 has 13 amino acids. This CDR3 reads CASRGTGTETQYF. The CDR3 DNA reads TGTGCCAGCAGAGGGACAGGGACGGAGACCCAGTACTTC.

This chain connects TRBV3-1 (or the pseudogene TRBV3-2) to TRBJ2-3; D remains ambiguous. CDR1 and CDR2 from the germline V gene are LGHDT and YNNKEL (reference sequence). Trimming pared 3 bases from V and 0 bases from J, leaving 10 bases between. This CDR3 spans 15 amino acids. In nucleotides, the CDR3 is TGTGCCAGCAGCCAGAACATTGCTAGCACAGATACGCAGTATTTT. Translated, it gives CASSQNIASTDTQYF.

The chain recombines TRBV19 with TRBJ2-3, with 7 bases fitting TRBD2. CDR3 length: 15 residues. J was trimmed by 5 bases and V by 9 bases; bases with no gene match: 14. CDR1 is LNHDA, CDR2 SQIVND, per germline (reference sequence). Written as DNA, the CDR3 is TGTGCCAGCTCTACGAGGCGACTAGCTGGAGATACGCAGTATTTT. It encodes CASSTRRLAGDTQYF.

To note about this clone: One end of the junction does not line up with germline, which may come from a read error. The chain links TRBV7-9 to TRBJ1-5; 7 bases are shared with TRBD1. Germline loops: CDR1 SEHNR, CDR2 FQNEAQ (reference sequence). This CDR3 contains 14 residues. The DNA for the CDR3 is TGTGCCAGCATCTTAGAACAGGGGAATCAGCCCCAGCATTTT. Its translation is CASILEQGNQPQHF.

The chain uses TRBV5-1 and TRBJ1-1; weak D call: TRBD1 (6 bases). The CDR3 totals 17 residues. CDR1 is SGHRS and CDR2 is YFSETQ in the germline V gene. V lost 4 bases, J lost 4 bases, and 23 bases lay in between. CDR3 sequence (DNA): TGCGCCAGCAGCAGGAAGGGGGGCGCTTGGGATCCCACTGAAGCTTTCTTT. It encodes CASSRKGGAWDPTEAFF.

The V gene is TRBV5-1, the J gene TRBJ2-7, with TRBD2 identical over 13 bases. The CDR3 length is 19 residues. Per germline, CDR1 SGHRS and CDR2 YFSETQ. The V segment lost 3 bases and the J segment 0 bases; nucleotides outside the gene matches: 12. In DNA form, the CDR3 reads TGCGCCAGCAGCTACTCCCCGGGGACTAGCGGGACAGACTCCTACGAGCAGTACTTC. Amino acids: CASSYSPGTSGTDSYEQYF.

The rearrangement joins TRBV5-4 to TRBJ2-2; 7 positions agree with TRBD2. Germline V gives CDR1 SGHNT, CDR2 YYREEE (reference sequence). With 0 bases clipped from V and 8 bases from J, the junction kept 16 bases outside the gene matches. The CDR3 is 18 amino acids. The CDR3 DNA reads TGTGCCAGCAGCTTGGACCGCGCGGGGGTGACCCGTGGGGGGGAGCTGTTTTTT. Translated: CASSLDRAGVTRGGELFF.

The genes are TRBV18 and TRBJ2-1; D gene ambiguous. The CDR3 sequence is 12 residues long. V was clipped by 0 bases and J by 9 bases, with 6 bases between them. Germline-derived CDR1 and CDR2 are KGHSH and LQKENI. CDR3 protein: CASSPPTPEQFF. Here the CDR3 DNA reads TGTGCCAGCTCACCACCGACCCCTGAGCAGTTCTTC.

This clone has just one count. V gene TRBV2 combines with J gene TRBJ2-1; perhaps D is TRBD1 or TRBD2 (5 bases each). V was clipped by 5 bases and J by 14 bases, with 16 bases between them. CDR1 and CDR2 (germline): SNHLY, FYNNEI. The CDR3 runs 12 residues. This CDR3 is CASSLQGEIKFF. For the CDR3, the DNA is TGTGCCAGCAGTTTGCAAGGGGAGATAAAGTTCTTC.

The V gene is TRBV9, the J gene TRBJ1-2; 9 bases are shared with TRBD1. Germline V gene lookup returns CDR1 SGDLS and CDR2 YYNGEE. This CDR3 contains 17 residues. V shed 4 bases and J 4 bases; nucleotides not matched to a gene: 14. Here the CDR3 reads CASSRDRDRVDVYGYTF. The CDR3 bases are TGTGCCAGCAGCCGGGATCGGGACAGGGTTGATGTCTATGGCTACACCTTC.

CDR3 nucleotides: TGTGCCAGCTCACCAAGTCTTCGGACAGGGGGCTTGGACGAGCAGTACTTC. Protein: CASSPSLRTGGLDEQYF. The genes are TRBV18 and TRBJ2-7; 11 bases agree with TRBD1. CDR3 length equals 17 residues. Germline CDR1 is KGHSH and CDR2 is LQKENI. V shed 2 bases and J 5 bases; nucleotides not matched to a gene: 11.

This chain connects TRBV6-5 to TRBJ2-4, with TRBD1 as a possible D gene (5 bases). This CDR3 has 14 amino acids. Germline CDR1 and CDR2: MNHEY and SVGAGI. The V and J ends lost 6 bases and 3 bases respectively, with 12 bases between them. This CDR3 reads CASSYRLDKNIQYF. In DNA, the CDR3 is TGTGCCAGCAGCTACAGGCTAGACAAAAACATTCAGTACTTC.

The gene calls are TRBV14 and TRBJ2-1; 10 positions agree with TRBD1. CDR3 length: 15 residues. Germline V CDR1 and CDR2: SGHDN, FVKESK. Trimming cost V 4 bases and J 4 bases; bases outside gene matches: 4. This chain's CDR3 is CASSPDRGLYNEQFF. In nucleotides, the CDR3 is TGTGCCAGCAGCCCCGACAGGGGGCTATACAATGAGCAGTTCTTC.

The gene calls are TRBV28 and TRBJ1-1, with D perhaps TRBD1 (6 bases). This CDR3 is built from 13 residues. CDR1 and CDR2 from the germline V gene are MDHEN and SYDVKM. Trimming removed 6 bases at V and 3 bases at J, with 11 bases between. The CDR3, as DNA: TGTGCCAGCAGACAGGGAAGTTACACTGAAGCTTTCTTT. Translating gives CASRQGSYTEAFF.

CDR3: CASRTGARTENQPQHF. In nucleotides, the CDR3 is TGCGCCAGCAGGACAGGGGCTAGGACAGAAAATCAGCCCCAGCATTTT. This chain links TRBV5-1 with TRBJ1-5, with 8 bases matching TRBD1. CDR3 length: 16 amino acids. The ends lost 5 bases at V and 4 bases at J; junction bases unmatched: 11. The V gene's germline CDR1 is SGHRS and CDR2 YFSETQ. The whole variable domain, filled in from reference TRBV5-1 and TRBJ1-5, reads KAGVTQTPRYLIKTRGQQVTLSCSPISGHRSVSWYQQTPGQGLQFLFEYFSETQRNKGNFPGRFSGRQFSNSRSEMNVSTLELGDSALYLCASRTGARTENQPQHFGDGTRLSIL.

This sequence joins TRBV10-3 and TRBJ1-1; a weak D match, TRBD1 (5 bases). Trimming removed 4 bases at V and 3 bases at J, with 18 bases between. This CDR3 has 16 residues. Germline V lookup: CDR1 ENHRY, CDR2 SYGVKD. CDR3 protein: CAISGGAGRSDTEAFF. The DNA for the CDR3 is TGTGCCATCAGTGGAGGGGCAGGGAGGTCGGACACTGAAGCTTTCTTT.

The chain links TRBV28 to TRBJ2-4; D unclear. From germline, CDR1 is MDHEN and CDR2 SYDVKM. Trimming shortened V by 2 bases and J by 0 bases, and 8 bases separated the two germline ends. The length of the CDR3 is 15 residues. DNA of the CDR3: TGTGCCAGCAGTTTAGGGGTCGTAGCCAAAAACATTCAGTACTTC. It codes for CASSLGVVAKNIQYF. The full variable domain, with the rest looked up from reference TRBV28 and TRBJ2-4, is DVKVTQSSRYLVKRTGEKVFLECVQDMDHENMFWYRQDPGLGLRLIYFSYDVKMKEKGDIPEGYSVSREKKERFSLILESASTNQTSMYLCASSLGVVAKNIQYFGAGTRLSVL.